This record covers a single TCR beta chain. Its matching antigen is unknown. The CDR3 spans 19 residues. Germline V gives CDR1 MRHNA, CDR2 SNTAGT. The ends lost 2 bases at V and 1 base at J; junction bases unmatched: 6. The protocol was immunoSEQ multiplex PCR, while the TCRdb copy is restricted to in-frame clones and leaves out a portion. The table records about 35,000 clones, less than 90% of them present only once. The sample comes from a study of T cell responses to AZD1222 COVID-19 vaccine. Study details: Pooled together were second doses at about 4 or about 12 weeks. Broader study findings: Repertoire collection took place solely once the T cell response had peaked. Reportedly, nearly half the spike-specific TCRs target unmutated variant regions. Clonal diversity was possibly underestimated, and white British individuals and females predominated among donors.

V gene TRBV6-4 combines with J gene TRBJ2-3; 16 bases are a match to TRBD2. This specimen consisted of peripheral blood, obtained on day 0 of AZD1222 vaccination. This TCR came from an adult in good health. CDR3 DNA sequence: TGTGCCAGCAGTGACCCGGGACTAGCGGGGGGGTCTTGCACAGATACGCAGTATTTT. Its protein product is CASSDPGLAGGSCTDTQYF.